This TCR beta chain is drawn from a study of early T cells in non-severe SARS-CoV-2 infection. Unique molecular identifiers were attached to individual cDNA molecules. A single record per CDR3 protein comes from TCRdb applying MiXCR to the 5' RACE reads. The sample has under 70,000 distinct CDR3 sequences, approximately 6.1% seen once. Trimming pared 4 bases from V and 0 bases from J, leaving 6 bases between. From germline, CDR1 is LNHNV and CDR2 YYDKDF (reference sequence). This CDR3 has 13 residues. The chain carries TRBV15 and TRBJ1-1; D gene ambiguous. The input for sequencing was whole blood, taken at baseline. The source is an adult who was a healthcare worker with PCR-confirmed SARS-CoV-2 infection or an uninfected control (not recorded which). The CDR3 DNA sequence: TGTGCCACCAGCACACGCATGAACACTGAAGCTTTCTTT. Its translation is CATSTRMNTEAFF.